Following are 19 T cell receptor beta chains from one sample sequenced in a study of blood T cell repertoires in COVID-19 (dated by TCRdb to the early 2020s). Library method: the immunoSEQ multiplex PCR assay. TCRdb re-hosts the immuneACCESS table, in-frame sequences only. Its copies lack some clones; in the studies checked, an unresolved V gene accounts for under half of them, and the cause for the rest is not known. The sample profile shows roughly 220,000 clones; roughly four fifths of them were found once. 7.5% of the sample comes from the top ten. The source material was peripheral blood. The receptors shown here come from a woman at least 80 years old with COVID-19, enrolled during active disease.

There are a few counts of this clone. CDR3 residues: CASSWDRGTGNTIYF. The CDR3 DNA reads as TGTGCCAGCTCATGGGACAGGGGAACTGGAAACACCATATATTTT. J is TRBJ1-3 and V is TRBV18; 10 nucleotides line up with TRBD1. The CDR3 has 15 residues. With 5 bases clipped from V and 2 bases from J, the junction kept 3 bases outside the gene matches. Germline CDR1 KGHSH, CDR2 LQKENI.

The V and J genes are TRBV30 and TRBJ1-5, with D maybe TRBD1 (5 bases). The germline gives CDR1 GTSNPN, CDR2 SVGIG (reference sequence). CDR3 length equals 12 residues. The V end lost 0 bases, the J end lost 6 bases, and 6 bases lay between the germline ends. The CDR3 protein is CAWSVGAQPQHF. The CDR3 DNA is TGTGCCTGGAGTGTAGGGGCTCAGCCCCAGCATTTT.

J is TRBJ1-1 and V is TRBV6-5; D is unresolved. The CDR3 is made up of 14 amino acids. From germline, CDR1 is MNHEY and CDR2 SVGAGI. V was trimmed by 5 bases and J by 3 bases, leaving 13 bases between them. CDR3 sequence reads: CASSPFTRDTEAFF. For the CDR3, the DNA is TGTGCCAGCAGTCCCTTCACCCGGGACACTGAAGCTTTCTTT.

The chain carries TRBV2 and TRBJ2-2; TRBD1 agrees at 11 bases. Germline V gives CDR1 SNHLY, CDR2 FYNNEI. Losses at the gene ends were 10 bases for V and 7 bases for J; bases not matched to a gene: 11. This CDR3 comprises 15 residues. Here the CDR3 reads CAISWDRGDLGELFF. In DNA form, the CDR3 reads TGTGCCATCTCCTGGGACAGGGGGGATCTCGGGGAGCTGTTTTTT.

The chain combines TRBV18 with TRBJ1-4; D not certain. Germline V lookup: CDR1 KGHSH, CDR2 LQKENI. This CDR3 region has 15 residues. V lost 2 bases to trimming and J lost 7 bases, with 14 bases between them. In DNA form, the CDR3 reads TGTGCCAGCTCACCAAATACGAGGGATACTGAAAAACTGTTTTTT. Translating it yields CASSPNTRDTEKLFF.

V and J are TRBV7-2 and TRBJ2-1; 10 bases fit TRBD2. V lost 4 bases and J lost 3; bases outside the gene matches: 3. Germline V gives CDR1 SGHTA, CDR2 FQGNSA. The CDR3 runs 15 residues. The chain's CDR3 is CASSSLAGYYNEQFF. DNA for the CDR3: TGTGCCAGCAGCTCACTAGCGGGGTACTACAATGAGCAGTTCTTC.

The V gene is TRBV7-9, the J gene TRBJ1-4, with D perhaps TRBD1 (5 bases). CDR1 and CDR2 (germline): SEHNR, FQNEAQ (reference sequence). The CDR3 runs 13 residues. Trimming took off 2 bases at V and 12 bases at J, with 13 bases between the two ends. CDR3 sequence (DNA): TGTGCCAGCAGCTTATCGGATGCGGGGGAACTGTTTTTT. It yields the protein CASSLSDAGELFF.

The genes are TRBV19 and TRBJ2-1, with TRBD2 as a possible D gene (5 bases). This CDR3 has 13 amino acids. Germline-derived CDR1 and CDR2 are LNHDA and SQIVND (reference sequence). Trimming removed 3 bases at V and 9 bases at J, with 12 bases between. CDR3 protein: CASSIVRESEQFF. The DNA of the CDR3 is TGTGCCAGTAGTATCGTCCGGGAAAGTGAGCAGTTCTTC.

This clone was counted between two and nine times. The rearrangement links TRBV6-5 to TRBJ1-2; TRBD1 matches 9 bases. V dropped 10 bases and J dropped 5; count of bases not matched to a gene: 11. This CDR3 is 14 amino acids long. Germline CDR1 reads MNHEY; CDR2 reads SVGAGI. Here the CDR3 reads CATSTGQGFYGYTF. Written as DNA, the CDR3 is TGTGCCACTTCGACGGGACAGGGATTTTATGGCTACACCTTC.

The V gene is TRBV6-5, the J gene TRBJ2-3; tentatively, D is TRBD2 (7 bases). Deletions cut 6 bases from V and 0 bases from J, with 13 bases between. The CDR3 covers 15 residues. Germline CDR1 and CDR2: MNHEY and SVGAGI. CDR3 DNA sequence: TGTGCCAGCAGGTTTGGGAGGGGGAGCACAGATACGCAGTATTTT. This sequence encodes CASRFGRGSTDTQYF.

This clone was detected once. The genes are TRBV3-1 (or the pseudogene TRBV3-2) and TRBJ1-4; TRBD1 agrees at 8 bases. The germline V gene has CDR1 LGHDT and CDR2 YNNKEL (reference sequence). The CDR3 has 17 residues. Trimming at V came to 3 bases and at J to 6 bases, leaving 12 bases not matched to a gene. CDR3 amino acids: CASSHRGRGHSDEKLFF. CDR3 coding DNA: TGTGCCAGCAGCCACCGGGGCAGGGGGCATTCTGATGAAAAACTGTTTTTT.

This clone was seen once. The chain links TRBV27 to TRBJ2-7; 9 nucleotides match TRBD1. The CDR3 contains 14 residues. J gave up 6 bases and V 5 bases, and 8 bases lay outside the gene matches. Germline loops: CDR1 MNHEY, CDR2 SMNVEV (reference sequence). The CDR3 DNA reads as TGTGCCAGCAGTCGGGACAGGGTACGGGGCGAGCAGTACTTC. Translating gives CASSRDRVRGEQYF.

CDR3 DNA sequence: TGCAGTGCTAGTAGTACGTGGAGGGATCGGAGCAATCAGCCCCAGCATTTT. It encodes CSASSTWRDRSNQPQHF. The chain couples TRBV20-1 to TRBJ1-5, with D unclear. V was cut by 3 bases and J by 1 base, with 19 bases left in between. There are 17 residues in the CDR3. CDR1 DFQATT and CDR2 SNEGSKA come from the germline V gene (reference sequence).

This clone was detected only once. The chain couples TRBV10-1 to TRBJ1-1; no firm D call. The CDR3 sequence is 12 residues long. Germline loops: CDR1 WNHNN, CDR2 SYGVQD (reference sequence). V was cut by 2 bases and J by 8 bases, with 9 bases left in between. CDR3: CASSEGSGEAFF. DNA of the CDR3: TGCGCCAGCAGTGAGGGGTCAGGAGAAGCTTTCTTT.

The chain employs TRBV28 and TRBJ2-1, with 7 bases that match TRBD2. CDR3 length: 15 residues. In germline, CDR1 is MDHEN, CDR2 SYDVKM. Trimming at V came to 7 bases and at J to 7 bases, leaving 13 bases not matched to a gene. In DNA form, the CDR3 reads TGTGCCAGCACCCGTGGAACAGTGGGGGGGAATGAGCAGTTCTTC. It encodes CASTRGTVGGNEQFF.

In its sample, this clone was seen a few times. The chain joins TRBV19 to TRBJ1-5; the match to TRBD1 covers 12 bases. With V trimmed by 6 bases and J by 7 bases, 7 bases remained unmatched. The length of the CDR3 is 15 residues. Germline V gives CDR1 LNHDA, CDR2 SQIVND (reference sequence). The CDR3 loop reads CASRPGTGGDQPQHF. CDR3 in DNA: TGTGCCAGTAGACCTGGGACAGGGGGCGACCAGCCCCAGCATTTT. Full variable domain (missing parts from reference TRBV19 and TRBJ1-5): DGGITQSPKYLFRKEGQNVTLSCEQNLNHDAMYWYRQDPGQGLRLIYYSQIVNDFQKGDIAEGYSVSREKKESFPLTVTSAQKNPTAFYLCASRPGTGGDQPQHFGDGTRLSIL.

This clone was recorded once. This chain uses TRBV5-6 with TRBJ2-1, with TRBD2 identical over 13 bases. CDR1 is SGHDT and CDR2 is YYEEEE in the germline V gene. Unmatched junction bases numbered 2, after V lost 2 bases and J lost 0 bases. The CDR3 consists of 17 residues. The CDR3 nucleotides read TGTGCCAGCAGCTTTTGGACTAGCGGGAGCTCCTACAATGAGCAGTTCTTC. Its protein product is CASSFWTSGSSYNEQFF.

The genes are TRBV29-1 and TRBJ2-7; D may be TRBD2 (5 bases). Per the germline V gene, CDR1 is SQVTM and CDR2 is ANQGSEA. V gave up 7 bases and J gave up 0 bases, with 13 bases separating them. The CDR3 runs to 13 residues. CDR3 residues: CSASYGSSYEQYF. The CDR3, as DNA: TGCAGCGCCTCGTATGGGAGCTCCTACGAGCAGTACTTC.

The chain has TRBV6-5 and TRBJ1-5; D unresolved. This CDR3 has 12 residues. The V end lost 5 bases, the J end lost 6 bases, and 8 bases lay between the germline ends. From germline, CDR1 is MNHEY and CDR2 SVGAGI. In DNA form, the CDR3 reads TGTGCCAGCAGTCCTCCCGGTCAGCCCCAGCATTTT. Encoded protein: CASSPPGQPQHF.